A single sample is the source of the 31 T cell receptor beta chains below, sequenced in a study of shared clonotypes between healthy human individuals. CD45RO-negative, CCR7-selected cells formed the naive CD8 fraction, which excluded terminally differentiated effector memory CD45RA+ cells. Method: immunoSEQ multiplex PCR; TCRdb's copy keeps in-frame clones and lacks some. The sample includes about 2 million clones, about 95% of them seen just once. The sequencing sample was made of naive CD8+ T cells sorted from blood. Every receptor here comes from a man between 18 and 35 years old in good health.

The V call is TRBV27, the J call TRBJ1-1, with D maybe TRBD1 (6 bases). The CDR3 loop spans 15 amino acids. Trimming left V 4 bases short and J 3 bases short, with 15 bases between. Germline V gene data show CDR1 as MNHEY and CDR2 as SMNVEV (reference sequence). The CDR3: CASSSHTGKDTEAFF. CDR3 in DNA: TGTGCCAGCAGTTCCCACACAGGGAAGGACACTGAAGCTTTCTTT.

The chain uses TRBV5-6 and TRBJ2-5; no definite D call. CDR1 and CDR2 from the germline V gene are SGHDT and YYEEEE. This CDR3 spans 14 amino acids. V lost 5 bases and J 6 bases, leaving 17 bases between the germline ends. CDR3 amino acids: CASSADLEQKTQYF. As DNA, the CDR3 is TGTGCCAGCAGTGCGGACCTGGAGCAGAAGACCCAGTACTTC.

This chain connects TRBV27 to TRBJ2-3; 10 nucleotides line up with TRBD2. The CDR3 contains 19 residues. CDR1 MNHEY and CDR2 SMNVEV come from the germline V gene (reference sequence). With V trimmed by 3 bases and J by 2 bases, 14 bases remained unmatched. This chain's CDR3 is CASSFSTGTGTSVTDTQYF. The CDR3 DNA is TGTGCCAGCAGTTTCTCGACAGGAACCGGGACTAGCGTCACAGATACGCAGTATTTT.

V usage is TRBV4-3 and J usage is TRBJ2-7; D is possibly TRBD1 (5 bases). Trimming took 0 bases from V and 2 from J, leaving 17 bases between them. CDR3 length equals 17 residues. Germline V gives CDR1 LGHNA, CDR2 YSLEER. As DNA, the CDR3 is TGCGCCAGCAGCCAAGATTGGGGCAGGTACTTGACCTACGAGCAGTACTTC. Its protein is CASSQDWGRYLTYEQYF.

In this sample, this clone turned up once. The chain combines TRBV10-2 with TRBJ2-7, with 10 bases fitting TRBD2. The trim removed 6 bases at V and 3 bases at J, leaving 5 bases unmatched. CDR1 WSHSY and CDR2 SAAADI come from the germline V gene. This CDR3 contains 14 residues. The CDR3 DNA reads as TGCGCCAGCAGCTCCGGGACTAGCGACTACGAGCAGTACTTC. Its translation: CASSSGTSDYEQYF.

The rearrangement uses TRBV21-1 and TRBJ2-7. TRBV21-1 is listed as a pseudogene. This CDR3 has 17 residues. The CDR3 nucleotides are TGTGCCAGCAACTTGGGGGTGCACAACTACTCTCCCTACGAGCAGTACTTC. Translating gives CASNLGVHNYSPYEQYF.

The chain joins TRBV27 to TRBJ2-1, with D hard to call. Germline CDR1 and CDR2: MNHEY and SMNVEV (reference sequence). Trimming took off 5 bases at V and 4 bases at J, with 6 bases between the two ends. The length of the CDR3 is 12 residues. DNA of the CDR3: TGTGCCAGCAGTGCCCAGTACAATGAGCAGTTCTTC. Translated, it gives CASSAQYNEQFF.

This chain uses TRBV28 with TRBJ1-6, with 10 bases matching TRBD1. The germline V gene encodes CDR1 MDHEN and CDR2 SYDVKM. V lost 3 bases to trimming and J lost 10 bases; unmatched junction nucleotides: 15. This CDR3 contains 18 residues. The CDR3 loop reads CASSFSLPGQGSLSPLHF. Here the CDR3 DNA reads TGTGCCAGCAGTTTTTCCCTCCCGGGACAGGGGTCTCTATCACCCCTCCACTTT.

This sequence joins TRBV5-6 and TRBJ1-4; tentative D call: TRBD1 (5 bases). CDR1 is SGHDT, CDR2 YYEEEE, per germline. The V gene lost 1 base and the J gene lost 0 bases, with 7 bases spanning the gap. CDR3 length equals 15 residues. DNA of the CDR3: TGTGCCAGCAGCTTGCTGGGGGCAACTAATGAAAAACTGTTTTTT. This encodes CASSLLGATNEKLFF. The full variable domain, rest sourced from reference TRBV5-6 and TRBJ1-4, is DAGVTQSPTHLIKTRGQQVTLRCSPKSGHDTVSWYQQALGQGPQFIFQYYEEEERQRGNFPDRFSGHQFPNYSSELNVNALLLGDSALYLCASSLLGATNEKLFFGSGTQLSVL.

This chain connects TRBV29-1 to TRBJ1-1; D gene ambiguous. V gave up 3 bases and J gave up 0 bases, with 8 bases separating them. The CDR3 contains 13 residues. Germline CDR1 and CDR2: SQVTM and ANQGSEA. CDR3 protein: CSVDGGLNTEAFF. CDR3 in DNA: TGCAGCGTTGATGGAGGGCTGAACACTGAAGCTTTCTTT.

The chain has TRBV6-5 and TRBJ2-7; D is undetermined. This CDR3 region has 15 residues. V lost 0 bases and J 3 bases, leaving 12 bases between the germline ends. The germline V gene encodes CDR1 MNHEY and CDR2 SVGAGI. CDR3 DNA sequence: TGTGCCAGCAGTTACTCCGTGGATACCAACTACGAGCAGTACTTC. Encoded protein: CASSYSVDTNYEQYF.

The chain carries TRBV10-3 and TRBJ2-1; D is unresolved. The CDR3 consists of 14 residues. V was shortened by 6 bases and J by 8 bases, with 17 bases between the two germline ends. Germline CDR1 and CDR2: ENHRY and SYGVKD. CDR3: CAIRGPPFIDEQFF. The CDR3, as DNA: TGTGCCATCAGAGGCCCCCCCTTTATTGATGAGCAGTTCTTC.

This clone has only one observation. The CDR3 nucleotides read TGTGCCAGCAGTCCACGATTTGTCGTTGGAGAGACCCAGTACTTC. It yields the protein CASSPRFVVGETQYF. The chain uses TRBV28 and TRBJ2-5; no definite D call. The V end was cut by 5 bases, the J end by 4 bases, with 17 bases between. The CDR3 extends over 15 amino acids. Germline-derived CDR1 and CDR2 are MDHEN and SYDVKM.

The CDR3 sequence: CASSPGLEETQYF. CDR3 nucleotides: TGTGCCAGCAGCCCAGGACTAGAAGAGACCCAGTACTTC. The chain recombines TRBV6-5 with TRBJ2-5; TRBD2 aligns across 7 bases. There are 13 residues in the CDR3. Germline-derived CDR1 and CDR2 are MNHEY and SVGAGI. Trimming took 6 bases from V and 3 from J; bases not matched to a gene: 4.

V gene TRBV5-5 combines with J gene TRBJ2-7; D gene unclear. Germline V lookup: CDR1 SGHKS, CDR2 YYEKEE (reference sequence). This CDR3 comprises 14 residues. V was cut by 4 bases and J by 5 bases, with 16 bases left in between. Here the CDR3 reads CASSGAHILDEQYF. CDR3 nucleotide sequence: TGTGCCAGCAGCGGCGCGCATATTCTGGACGAGCAGTACTTC.

CDR3 loop: CASRDYRDGYTF. CDR3 coding DNA: TGTGCCAGCAGAGACTACAGGGATGGCTACACCTTC. The chain combines TRBV6-1 with TRBJ1-2; D may be TRBD1 (6 bases). There are 12 residues in the CDR3. Looked up from germline, CDR1 is MNHNS and CDR2 is SASEGT. V gave up 6 bases and J gave up 6 bases, with 11 bases separating them.

On this clone: Other DNA sequences in the sample encode the same CDR3. J is TRBJ2-7 and V is TRBV27, with D perhaps TRBD1 (6 bases). Germline CDR1 reads MNHEY; CDR2 reads SMNVEV (reference sequence). V shed 4 bases and J shed 5 bases, with 9 bases lying between them. The CDR3 runs 12 residues. The CDR3 region is CASSSGQNEQYF. The CDR3 DNA reads as TGTGCCAGCAGTTCCGGACAGAACGAGCAGTACTTC.

The chain couples TRBV4-1 to TRBJ2-7; no clear D. V was cut by 1 base and J by 5 bases, with 9 bases left in between. CDR1 is MGHRA, CDR2 YSYEKL, per germline. The CDR3 has 13 amino acids. The CDR3 is CASSQARRDEQYF. The CDR3 DNA reads as TGCGCCAGCAGCCAAGCCAGGAGAGACGAGCAGTACTTC.

The gene calls are TRBV29-1 and TRBJ2-1; TRBD2 is a possible D gene (6 bases). This CDR3 is 13 amino acids long. Germline values: CDR1 SQVTM, CDR2 ANQGSEA. The V and J ends lost 7 bases and 6 bases respectively, with 16 bases between them. The CDR3 DNA follows: TGCAGCGCCGAGTCTGGAGGGCCCAATGAGCAGTTCTTC. Protein sequence: CSAESGGPNEQFF.

The rearrangement uses TRBV7-9 and TRBJ2-5, with TRBD1 matching 7 bases. With V trimmed by 5 bases and J by 5 bases, 8 bases remained unmatched. CDR1 and CDR2 from the germline V gene are SEHNR and FQNEAQ (reference sequence). This CDR3 has 14 amino acids. The DNA for the CDR3 is TGTGCCAGCAGCCAACAGGGGCTGTGGGAGACCCAGTACTTC. Its protein is CASSQQGLWETQYF.

The V and J genes are TRBV6-5 and TRBJ2-7; a possible D gene is TRBD1 (6 bases). V was shortened by 6 bases and J by 2 bases, with 14 bases between the two germline ends. This CDR3 has 14 amino acids. CDR1 and CDR2 (germline): MNHEY, SVGAGI. This CDR3 reads CASSLRDTPYEQYF. CDR3 bases: TGTGCCAGCAGCCTCCGGGACACCCCCTACGAGCAGTACTTC.

The chain is built from TRBV30 and TRBJ2-7, with TRBD1 matching over 9 bases. Germline CDR1 reads GTSNPN; CDR2 reads SVGIG (reference sequence). The ends lost 2 bases at V and 2 bases at J; junction bases unmatched: 7. This CDR3 has 15 amino acids. This CDR3 is CAWSTGQGNPYEQYF. In DNA, the CDR3 is TGTGCCTGGAGTACAGGACAGGGGAATCCCTACGAGCAGTACTTC. Drawing the rest from reference TRBV30 and TRBJ2-7, the complete variable domain is SQTIHQWPATLVQPVGSPLSLECTVEGTSNPNLYWYRQAAGRGLQLLFYSVGIGQISSEVPQNLSASRPQDRQFILSSKKLLLSDSGFYLCAWSTGQGNPYEQYFGPGTRLTVT.

The V call is TRBV11-2, the J call TRBJ2-7, with no clear D. The V end lost 4 bases, the J end lost 2 bases, and 6 bases lay between the germline ends. Germline loops: CDR1 SGHAT, CDR2 FQNNGV. The CDR3 length is 12 residues. The CDR3 is CASSSVTYEQYF. For the CDR3, the DNA is TGTGCCAGCAGCTCAGTTACCTACGAGCAGTACTTC.

The chain is built from TRBV2 and TRBJ2-7, with D possibly matching TRBD1 (5 bases). Trimming took off 5 bases at V and 5 bases at J, with 10 bases between the two ends. The germline V gene has CDR1 SNHLY and CDR2 FYNNEI. CDR3 length: 12 amino acids. CDR3 sequence (DNA): TGTGCCAGCAGTTACGACAGCCACGAGCAGTACTTC. It encodes CASSYDSHEQYF.

On this clone: This sample includes further DNA sequences coding for the same CDR3. In DNA, the CDR3 is TGTGCCTGGAGTGCGGGGGGCGGGACTGAAGCTTTCTTT. Its protein product is CAWSAGGGTEAFF. This chain links TRBV30 with TRBJ1-1, with D possibly being TRBD1 (6 bases). Between the trimmed V and J ends, which lost 1 base and 5 bases, there was a span of 11 bases. Germline values: CDR1 GTSNPN, CDR2 SVGIG (reference sequence). The CDR3 is 13 amino acids.

This chain links TRBV29-1 with TRBJ2-1, with a tentative D call TRBD2 (5 bases). The germline V and J ends were trimmed by 4 bases and 5 bases, with 15 bases remaining between them. Germline CDR1 reads SQVTM; CDR2 reads ANQGSEA. The length of the CDR3 is 14 residues. CDR3 DNA: TGCAGCGTTGCGGGATCTCCCCGGGACAATGAGCAGTTCTTC. Encoded protein: CSVAGSPRDNEQFF.

The chain employs TRBV9 and TRBJ2-5; 7 bases are shared with TRBD1. There are 14 residues in the CDR3. Germline CDR1 is SGDLS and CDR2 is YYNGEE. The junction had 7 bases not matched to a gene; V was cut back by 3 bases and J by 5 bases. CDR3 loop: CASSATGVGETQYF. The CDR3 nucleotides read TGTGCCAGCAGCGCCACAGGGGTTGGGGAGACCCAGTACTTC. The entire variable domain, with the rest obtained from reference TRBV9 and TRBJ2-5, is as follows: DSGVTQTPKHLITATGQRVTLRCSPRSGDLSVYWYQQSLDQGLQFLIQYYNGEERAKGNILERFSAQQFPDLHSELNLSSLELGDSALYFCASSATGVGETQYFGPGTRLLVL.

The V and J genes are TRBV29-1 and TRBJ2-1; 14 bases are a match to TRBD2. J was trimmed by 4 bases and V by 7 bases; bases with no gene match: 3. The CDR3 extends over 14 amino acids. Germline V gene data show CDR1 as SQVTM and CDR2 as ANQGSEA. The CDR3 spells CSDRTSGGYNEQFF. The CDR3 nucleotides are TGCAGCGATAGGACTAGCGGGGGGTACAATGAGCAGTTCTTC.

V and J are TRBV9 and TRBJ2-5, with D perhaps matching TRBD2 (5 bases). V lost 3 bases and J 2 bases, leaving 11 bases between the germline ends. The germline V gene has CDR1 SGDLS and CDR2 YYNGEE. CDR3 length equals 14 residues. For the CDR3, the DNA is TGTGCCAGCAGCGAGACTAACCTTCAAGAGACCCAGTACTTC. Amino acids: CASSETNLQETQYF.

The J gene is TRBJ1-1, the V gene TRBV6-1; D not resolved. V lost 2 bases and J lost 3, with 16 bases in between. Germline V lookup: CDR1 MNHNS, CDR2 SASEGT. The CDR3 spans 16 residues. CDR3 region: CASSEMAGLTDTEAFF. CDR3 DNA sequence: TGTGCCAGCAGTGAAATGGCAGGACTAACGGACACTGAAGCTTTCTTT.

The V call is TRBV16, the J call TRBJ1-5; D may be TRBD1 (5 bases). The CDR3 covers 16 residues. Trimming left V 0 bases short and J 1 base short, with 10 bases between. In germline, CDR1 is KGHSY, CDR2 FQNENV. The CDR3 nucleotides read TGTGCCAGCAGCCAATCTGTGGGGGAGAGCAATCAGCCCCAGCATTTT. It is translated as CASSQSVGESNQPQHF.